This T cell receptor beta chain was recovered during a study of cytomegalovirus exposure and HLA in healthy donors. Across the study: One earlier analysis, a look at around 180 million T cells, found some 100 million unique TCR beta sequences. General study results and limits: A classifier reportedly called cytomegalovirus status with high sensitivity and specificity.

The CDR3 is made up of 14 amino acids. Trimming at V came to 4 bases and at J to 7 bases, leaving 4 bases not matched to a gene. CDR1 and CDR2 (germline): SNHLY, FYNNEI. Concerning this clone itself: Its antigen is currently unknown.

PCR was performed using 60 Vbeta and 13 Jbeta primers. Repertoires were generated with immunoSEQ multiplex PCR, while TCRdb's copy carries only in-frame clones and drops some. The table includes roughly 180,000 clones, around 82% detected once. Source material: PBMCs. The rearrangement links TRBV2 to TRBJ1-6, with 7 bases matching TRBD1. The source is a male donor in good health and CMV-seronegative. The DNA for the CDR3 is TGTGCCAGCAGTGCCGGGACAGACAATTCACCCCTCCACTTT. It yields the protein CASSAGTDNSPLHF. The full variable domain, in which reference TRBV2 and TRBJ1-6 provide the parts outside the CDR3, is EPEVTQTPSHQVTQMGQEVILRCVPISNHLYFYWYRQILGQKVEFLVSFYNNEISEKSEIFDDQFSVERPDGSNFTLKIRSTKLEDSAMYFCASSAGTDNSPLHFGNGTRLTVT.